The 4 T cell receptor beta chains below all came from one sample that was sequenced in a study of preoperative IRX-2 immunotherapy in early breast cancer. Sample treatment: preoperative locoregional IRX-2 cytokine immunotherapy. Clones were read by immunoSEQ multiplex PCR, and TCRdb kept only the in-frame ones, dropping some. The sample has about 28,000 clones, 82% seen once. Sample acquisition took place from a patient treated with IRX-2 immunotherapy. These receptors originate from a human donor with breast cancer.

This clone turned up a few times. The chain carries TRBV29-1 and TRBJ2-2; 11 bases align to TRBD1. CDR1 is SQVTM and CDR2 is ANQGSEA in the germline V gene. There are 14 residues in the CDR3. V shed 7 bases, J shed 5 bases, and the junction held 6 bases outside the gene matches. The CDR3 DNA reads TGCAGCGCTAGGACAGGGGGCCGAACCGGGGAGCTGTTTTTT. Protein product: CSARTGGRTGELFF.

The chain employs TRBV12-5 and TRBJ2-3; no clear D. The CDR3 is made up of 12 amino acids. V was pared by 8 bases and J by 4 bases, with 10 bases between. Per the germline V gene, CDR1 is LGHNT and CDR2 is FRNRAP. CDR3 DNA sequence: TGTGCTAGTCAGCGCACCCCAGATACGCAGTATTTT. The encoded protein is CASQRTPDTQYF.

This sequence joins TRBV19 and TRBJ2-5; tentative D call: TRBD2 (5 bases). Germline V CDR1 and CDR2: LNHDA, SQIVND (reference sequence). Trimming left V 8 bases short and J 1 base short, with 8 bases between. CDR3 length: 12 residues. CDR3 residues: CASAGTQETQYF. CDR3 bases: TGTGCCAGTGCGGGTACCCAAGAGACCCAGTACTTC.

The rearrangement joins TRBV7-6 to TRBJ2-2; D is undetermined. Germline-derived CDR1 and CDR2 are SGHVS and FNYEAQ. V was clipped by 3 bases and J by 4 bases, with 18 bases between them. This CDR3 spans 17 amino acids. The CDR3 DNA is TGTGCCAGCAGCTTTGTGATCTCTAGTAGGAGCACCGGGGAGCTGTTTTTT. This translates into CASSFVISSRSTGELFF. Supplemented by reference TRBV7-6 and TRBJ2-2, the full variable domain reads GAGVSQSPRYKVTKRGQDVALRCDPISGHVSLYWYRQALGQGPEFLTYFNYEAQQDKSGLPNDRFSAERPEGSISTLTIQRTEQRDSAMYRCASSFVISSRSTGELFFGEGSRLTVL.